This T cell receptor beta chain derives from a study of CD8 T cells in ankylosing spondylitis (dated by TCRdb to the late 2010s). Looking at the study overall: To find TCR variants linked to disease, the study profiled T cell receptor beta repertoires in ankylosing spondylitis patients and healthy donors. The full study cohort was made up of approximately 24 ankylosing spondylitis patients and 95 to 130 healthy donors. Peripheral blood was sampled, and synovial fluid was additionally collected from ankylosing spondylitis patients.

Paper-wide results and their limitations: Some motif variants had previously been reported in the synovial fluid and blood of reactive arthritis patients, which suggests shared mechanisms of disease initiation. The disease-linked clones were reported to be significantly enriched in matched synovial fluid samples from ankylosing spondylitis patients. Blood from ankylosing spondylitis patients appeared to be characterized by a TCR beta motif composed of several highly homologous amino acid variants. The disease-linked clones showed a CD8+ phenotype and occurred at relatively low frequencies in peripheral blood.

This clonotype showed up just a few times. Its antigen specificity is not known. No base-level quality is on record; no much larger clone is a single base apart. The germline ends are 13 bases apart after V is trimmed by 4 bases and J by 0 bases. From the cysteine through the phenylalanine, the CDR3 covers 15 amino acids. CDR3 DNA only is kept here, 45 bases in frame from base 1. CDR1 and CDR2 were assigned from the germline V gene (reference sequence) as DFQATT and SNEGSKA. The instrument was an Illumina HiSeq 2500. Quantitative 5'-RACE with molecular barcodes was the method used to prepare the TCR beta libraries. The paper's data handling went like this. A new computational method, built on a probabilistic model of VDJ rearrangement, was used to identify disease-linked TCR variants. In TCRdb, the public reads were trimmed at Q25 with fastp and aligned with MiXCR, with productive beta chains retained. Rows with one shared CDR3 protein collapse into an entry with the most common genes and DNA. In this record, the V and J calls reflect TCRdb's handling and not the investigators' own analysis. This sample is represented by more than 150,000 distinct CDR3 sequences; 9.5% to 15% of them were singletons. In total, the top ten clones hold 16% of the sample.

The rearranged chain carries TRBV20-1 and TRBJ2-1; no confident D gene assignment can be made. The receptor was derived from a male donor with ankylosing spondylitis or in good health (not recorded which). The specimen was blood, either unsorted or a sorted T cell fraction (not recorded which). In nucleotides, the sequence is TGCAGTGCTATAGATGGCGGTAGCTCCTACAATGAGCAGTTCTTC. Translated, this gives CSAIDGGSSYNEQFF.